The next 13 T cell receptor beta chains were all read from a single sample in a study of blood T cell repertoires in COVID-19. Profiled with immunoSEQ multiplex PCR; TCRdb holds only in-frame clones, not every one. The sample includes 200,000 or so clones, roughly nine tenths seen only once; the top ten take 0.65% to 0.95%. The sequencing sample was made of peripheral blood. The receptors were sampled from a woman in her 70s with acute or convalescent COVID-19.

The chain links TRBV7-9 to TRBJ2-2; D unclear. The CDR3 contains 12 residues. Trimming stripped 5 bases from V and 8 bases from J, with 9 bases between. The germline CDR1 and CDR2 sequences are SEHNR and FQNEAQ (reference sequence). CDR3: CASSPHGGELFF. The CDR3, as DNA: TGTGCCAGCAGCCCCCACGGGGGGGAGCTGTTTTTT.

A single count supports this clone. The V and J genes are TRBV28 and TRBJ1-5; 8 bases fit TRBD1. Looked up from germline, CDR1 is MDHEN and CDR2 is SYDVKM. V shed 5 bases, J shed 5 bases, and the junction held 11 bases outside the gene matches. The CDR3 runs to 16 residues. CDR3 sequence (DNA): TGTGCCAGCAGTATTCCGGGACAGGTTATATATCAGCCCCAGCATTTT. This encodes CASSIPGQVIYQPQHF.

The rearrangement joins TRBV2 to TRBJ1-2, with TRBD1 as a possible D gene (5 bases). The V gene lost 0 bases and the J gene lost 1 base, with 6 bases spanning the gap. The CDR3 loop spans 14 amino acids. The germline V gene encodes CDR1 SNHLY and CDR2 FYNNEI. The chain's CDR3 is CASSEAGRNYGYTF. The CDR3 DNA is TGTGCCAGCAGTGAAGCGGGGCGTAACTATGGCTACACCTTC.

J is TRBJ2-5 and V is TRBV20-1, with TRBD2 matching 9 bases. CDR1 DFQATT and CDR2 SNEGSKA come from the germline V gene (reference sequence). The CDR3 has 14 residues. V shed 3 bases, J shed 2 bases, and the junction held 4 bases outside the gene matches. The CDR3 loop reads CSASSGGIQETQYF. CDR3 sequence (DNA): TGCAGTGCTAGTAGCGGGGGTATACAAGAGACCCAGTACTTC.

The V and J genes are TRBV7-9 and TRBJ2-7; the match to TRBD1 covers 7 bases. With 2 bases clipped from V and 0 bases from J, the junction kept 10 bases outside the gene matches. Per germline, CDR1 SEHNR and CDR2 FQNEAQ (reference sequence). This CDR3 has 17 amino acids. In DNA form, the CDR3 reads TGTGCCAGCAGCTTAACAGGGGTCAGCCTTAGCTCCTACGAGCAGTACTTC. This encodes CASSLTGVSLSSYEQYF.

This clone has a single count. The chain employs TRBV28 and TRBJ1-4; D is possibly TRBD1 (5 bases). The V end lost 6 bases, the J end lost 8 bases, and 16 bases lay between the germline ends. The CDR3 runs 14 residues. The germline V gene encodes CDR1 MDHEN and CDR2 SYDVKM. CDR3 sequence reads: CASSTQDQGEKLFF. The CDR3 DNA reads as TGTGCCAGCAGCACTCAGGACCAGGGCGAAAAACTGTTTTTT.

V usage is TRBV6-4 and J usage is TRBJ1-2, with 12 bases matching TRBD1. The CDR3 loop spans 14 amino acids. CDR1 and CDR2 from the germline V gene are MRHNA and SNTAGT. V was pared by 6 bases and J by 7 bases, with 6 bases of the junction left unmatched. This chain's CDR3 is CASSRDRGPGGYTF. In nucleotides, the CDR3 is TGTGCCAGCAGCCGGGACAGGGGGCCCGGTGGCTACACCTTC.

A single count supports this clone. The rearrangement uses TRBV5-6 and TRBJ2-7, with D possibly being TRBD1 (5 bases). This CDR3 spans 15 amino acids. Trimming took 6 bases from V and 0 from J, leaving 16 bases between them. Looked up from germline, CDR1 is SGHDT and CDR2 is YYEEEE. This CDR3 reads CASIWSRDSSYEQYF. In DNA, the CDR3 is TGTGCCAGCATCTGGTCCCGAGACAGCTCCTACGAGCAGTACTTC.

In this sample, this clone turned up once. This sequence joins TRBV2 and TRBJ1-5, with D perhaps TRBD1 (5 bases). CDR1 is SNHLY, CDR2 FYNNEI, per germline. The CDR3 has 14 amino acids. The V end lost 6 bases, the J end lost 3 bases, and 12 bases lay between the germline ends. The CDR3, as DNA: TGTGCCAGCAGCTTGGGACTCGTCAATCAGCCCCAGCATTTT. Its protein product is CASSLGLVNQPQHF. Filled out from reference TRBV2 and TRBJ1-5, the complete variable domain reads EPEVTQTPSHQVTQMGQEVILRCVPISNHLYFYWYRQILGQKVEFLVSFYNNEISEKSEIFDDQFSVERPDGSNFTLKIRSTKLEDSAMYFCASSLGLVNQPQHFGDGTRLSIL.

J is TRBJ2-3 and V is TRBV19; 7 bases line up with TRBD2. This CDR3 spans 15 amino acids. J gave up 7 bases and V 4 bases, and 11 bases lay outside the gene matches. Germline V CDR1 and CDR2: LNHDA, SQIVND (reference sequence). The CDR3 nucleotides are TGTGCCAGTAGTACCCTGGGGGGAGGGCCTCATACGCAGTATTTT. Translation: CASSTLGGGPHTQYF. Full variable domain (remainder filled in from reference TRBV19 and TRBJ2-3): DGGITQSPKYLFRKEGQNVTLSCEQNLNHDAMYWYRQDPGQGLRLIYYSQIVNDFQKGDIAEGYSVSREKKESFPLTVTSAQKNPTAFYLCASSTLGGGPHTQYFGPGTRLTVL.

This rearrangement joins TRBV5-6 to TRBJ1-1; D unresolved. The V gene lost 4 bases and the J gene lost 0 bases, with 7 bases spanning the gap. Germline values: CDR1 SGHDT, CDR2 YYEEEE. The CDR3 sequence is 13 residues long. The CDR3 sequence: CASSLSLNTEAFF. The CDR3 region has the DNA TGTGCCAGCAGCCTTAGTCTGAACACTGAAGCTTTCTTT.

The V and J genes are TRBV3-1 (or the pseudogene TRBV3-2) and TRBJ2-1; 8 positions agree with TRBD2. J lost 10 bases, V lost 1 base, and 3 bases had no gene match. This CDR3 contains 13 residues. Per the germline V gene, CDR1 is LGHDT and CDR2 is YNNKEL (reference sequence). The CDR3 DNA reads as TGTGCCAGCAGCCAAGCGGGACTAGGCGAGCAGTTCTTC. Residues: CASSQAGLGEQFF.

V is TRBV9 and J is TRBJ2-2; TRBD1 agrees at 7 bases. Losses at the gene ends were 0 bases for V and 4 bases for J; bases not matched to a gene: 3. Germline CDR1 reads SGDLS; CDR2 reads YYNGEE. This CDR3 region has 15 residues. The CDR3 DNA follows: TGTGCCAGCAGCGTAGGGGACAGAACCACCGGGGAGCTGTTTTTT. Translating gives CASSVGDRTTGELFF.